The 29 T cell receptor beta chains below all came from one sample that was sequenced in a study of immune characterization of retroperitoneal liposarcoma. TCRdb re-called the PCR reads with MiXCR, one entry per CDR3 protein. The sample records approximately 9,000 distinct CDR3 sequences, about 27% being singletons. Sequenced material: tumor tissue. The receptors were gathered from a male donor with retroperitoneal liposarcoma.

This clonotype was observed many times. This chain joins TRBV6-1 and TRBJ2-1; possibly TRBD1 for D (6 bases). Germline V gene lookup returns CDR1 MNHNS and CDR2 SASEGT. Between the trimmed V and J ends, which lost 6 bases and 10 bases, there was a span of 16 bases. CDR3 size: 13 residues. The DNA of the CDR3 is TGTGCCAGCAGACTACAGGGCTACGGGGAGCAGTTCTTC. This sequence encodes CASRLQGYGEQFF.

This chain connects TRBV6-1 to TRBJ1-1; D remains ambiguous. CDR1 and CDR2 (germline): MNHNS, SASEGT. The CDR3 has 13 residues. V was cut by 6 bases and J by 0 bases, with 8 bases left in between. CDR3 amino acids: CASRMELNTEAFF. The CDR3 bases are TGTGCCAGCAGGATGGAGTTGAACACTGAAGCTTTCTTT.

This clonotype was found a few times. The rearrangement uses TRBV6-6 and TRBJ2-1, with D possibly called TRBD1 or TRBD2 (5 bases each). The CDR3 runs to 14 residues. In germline, CDR1 is MNHNY, CDR2 SVGAGI (reference sequence). V lost 2 bases and J lost 9, with 14 bases in between. The CDR3 coding sequence is TGTGCCAGCAGTTACCGGACGGGGCTCTCTGAGCAGTTCTTC. The encoded protein is CASSYRTGLSEQFF.

The gene calls are TRBV12-3 or TRBV12-4 and TRBJ2-1; perhaps TRBD1 as D (5 bases). The J call is doubtful: the DNA matches TRBJ2-7 better. This CDR3 has 18 residues. The CDR3 DNA follows: TGTGCCAGCAGTTCGCGAACCCACCAGGGAAGCCCTCACTACGAGCAGTACTTC. Translated, it gives CASSSRTHQGSPHYEQYF.

The chain has TRBV12-3 or TRBV12-4 and TRBJ2-3, with 8 bases fitting TRBD2. Unmatched junction bases numbered 7, after V lost 2 bases and J lost 3 bases. The CDR3 contains 16 residues. CDR3 nucleotides: TGTGCCAGCAGTTTACGGGGGGGGACATTGACAGATACGCAGTATTTT. Protein sequence: CASSLRGGTLTDTQYF.

This chain uses TRBV6-5 with TRBJ2-3; 9 bases are shared with TRBD1. The ends lost 0 bases at V and 3 bases at J; junction bases unmatched: 13. From germline, CDR1 is MNHEY and CDR2 SVGAGI. The CDR3 runs 19 residues. The CDR3 DNA follows: TGTGCCAGCAGTTACTCGGGACAGGGCCCGCCGGGGAAGACAGATACGCAGTATTTT. As protein: CASSYSGQGPPGKTDTQYF.

In DNA, the CDR3 is TGCGCCAGCAGCCAGTCGCCGGGTAGGGACGACGAGCAGTTCTTC. As protein: CASSQSPGRDDEQFF. The chain uses TRBV4-1 and TRBJ2-1, with D perhaps being TRBD1 or TRBD2 (5 bases each). The CDR3 contains 15 residues. V lost 3 bases and J 10 bases, leaving 19 bases between the germline ends. The germline CDR1 and CDR2 sequences are MGHRA and YSYEKL.

This clonotype was counted a few times. This rearrangement joins TRBV12-3 or TRBV12-4 to TRBJ2-1; D may correspond to TRBD1 or TRBD2 (5 bases each). The CDR3 consists of 14 residues. Between the trimmed V and J ends, which lost 5 bases and 13 bases, there was a span of 21 bases. Here the CDR3 DNA reads TGTGCCAGCAGTATGAGGGGATCCCAAGAGACCCAGTTCTTC. Its protein is CASSMRGSQETQFF.

The chain employs TRBV12-3 or TRBV12-4 and TRBJ2-1; no definite D call. V was clipped by 6 bases and J by 12 bases, with 9 bases between them. The CDR3 is 10 amino acids. The CDR3 region has the DNA TGTGCCAGCAGCTTAAACCGGCAGTTCTTC. Its translation: CASSLNRQFF.

V and J are TRBV7-9 and TRBJ2-1; no reliable D call. V lost 6 bases, J lost 13 bases, and 28 bases lay in between. The CDR3 is 16 amino acids. The germline CDR1 and CDR2 sequences are SEHNR and FQNEAQ (reference sequence). In DNA form, the CDR3 reads TGTGCCAGCAGTTACACTATCGGTAGCAAGCCCGAGACCCAGTTCTTC. It codes for CASSYTIGSKPETQFF.

This clonotype showed up just a few times. The V call is TRBV11-2, the J call TRBJ2-1, with TRBD1 matching over 10 bases. The V and J ends lost 1 base and 5 bases, in that order; junction bases with no gene match: 11. CDR1 SGHAT and CDR2 FQNNGV come from the germline V gene. The CDR3 sequence is 18 residues long. CDR3: CASSLGLTGTGVHNEQFF. The CDR3 bases are TGTGCCAGCAGCTTAGGTCTCACCGGGACAGGGGTCCACAATGAGCAGTTCTTC. Combining the CDR3 with reference TRBV11-2 and TRBJ2-1 gives the whole variable domain EAGVAQSPRYKIIEKRQSVAFWCNPISGHATLYWYQQILGQGPKLLIQFQNNGVVDDSQLPKDRFSAERLKGVDSTLKIQPAKLEDSAVYLCASSLGLTGTGVHNEQFFGPGTRLTVL.

Sample share makes this clonotype medium-sized (0.01 to 0.1%). This chain connects TRBV11-3 to TRBJ2-2; D tentatively fits TRBD1 or TRBD2 (5 bases each). V was pared by 3 bases and J by 7 bases, with 12 bases between. Per the germline V gene, CDR1 is SGHNT and CDR2 is YENEEA. The CDR3 consists of 14 residues. The CDR3 DNA follows: TGTGCCAGCAGCTTGAGGGGTCGTAACGGGGAGCTGTTTTTT. Translation: CASSLRGRNGELFF.

The chain couples TRBV27 to TRBJ2-1; 10 positions match TRBD1. The CDR3 covers 15 residues. Losses at the gene ends were 7 bases for V and 5 bases for J; bases not matched to a gene: 8. Germline V lookup: CDR1 MNHEY, CDR2 SMNVEV (reference sequence). CDR3 in amino acids: CASNPGTGVHNEQFF. CDR3 DNA: TGTGCCAGCAATCCCGGGACAGGGGTTCACAATGAGCAGTTCTTC.

Judged by abundance, this clonotype is medium-sized. The genes are TRBV7-6 and TRBJ1-2; D unclear. Germline-derived CDR1 and CDR2 are SGHVS and FNYEAQ. This CDR3 is 14 amino acids long. Trimming removed 1 base at V and 4 bases at J, with 10 bases between. CDR3 DNA sequence: TGTGCCAGCAGCTTAGAGGCGGTAGGCTATGGCTACACCTTC. Encoded protein: CASSLEAVGYGYTF.

By frequency in the sample, this clonotype is medium-sized. CDR3 sequence (DNA): TGTGCCAGCAGCTTGGACAACTACAATGAGCAGTTCTTC. It specifies CASSLDNYNEQFF. The V call is TRBV7-2, the J call TRBJ2-1, with a possible D match to TRBD1 (5 bases). Per the germline V gene, CDR1 is SGHTA and CDR2 is FQGNSA. The V and J ends lost 3 bases and 3 bases respectively, with 6 bases between them. This CDR3 has 13 amino acids.

By sample share, this clonotype is medium-sized (0.01 to 0.1%). The chain uses TRBV6-1 and TRBJ2-1; 9 nucleotides agree with TRBD1. The J call may be in error: the DNA end matches TRBJ2-7 better. Germline V lookup: CDR1 MNHNS, CDR2 SASEGT. This CDR3 has 14 residues. The CDR3, as DNA: TGTGCCAGCAGGGAACCGGGACAGGGAGTCGAGCAGTACTTC. This translates into CASREPGQGVEQYF.

This clonotype showed up just a few times. This rearrangement joins TRBV6-6 to TRBJ1-2; D call uncertain. V lost 2 bases to trimming and J lost 4 bases, with 11 bases between them. The CDR3 sequence is 14 residues long. The germline CDR1 and CDR2 sequences are MNHNY and SVGAGI (reference sequence). Here the CDR3 DNA reads TGTGCCAGCAGTTACAAGGCGGCCGCCTATGGCTACACCTTC. It encodes CASSYKAAAYGYTF.

The DNA for the CDR3 is TGTGCCAGCAGTCCTTGGGACAGGGGGAACTATGGCTACACCTTC. It codes for CASSPWDRGNYGYTF. The chain couples TRBV12-3 or TRBV12-4 to TRBJ1-2, with 11 bases matching TRBD1. V lost 5 bases, J lost 2 bases, and 4 bases stayed unmatched. CDR3 length: 15 residues.

By share, this clonotype ranks as large (0.1 to 1%). The CDR3 here is CAGTQGAGGNSPLHF. Written as DNA, the CDR3 is TGTGCCGGAACACAGGGAGCGGGCGGGAATTCACCCCTCCACTTT. This chain joins TRBV6-1 and TRBJ1-6; possibly TRBD1 for D (6 bases). CDR3 length: 15 amino acids. V was shortened by 11 bases and J by 7 bases, with 21 bases between the two germline ends. Germline-derived CDR1 and CDR2 are MNHNS and SASEGT.

V usage is TRBV6-1 and J usage is TRBJ2-1; the match to TRBD2 covers 11 bases. Trimming removed 0 bases from V and 13 bases from J; junction bases left unmatched: 8. This CDR3 is built from 15 residues. Germline V gene sequence: CDR1 MNHNS, CDR2 SASEGT. In DNA form, the CDR3 reads TGTGCCAGCAGTGAAGCTAGCGGGGGGGCAGAGACCCAGTTCTTC. Encoded protein: CASSEASGGAETQFF.

The chain has TRBV4-1 and TRBJ2-6; 8 bases line up with TRBD2. CDR1 and CDR2 (germline): MGHRA, YSYEKL. CDR3 size: 19 residues. Trimming removed 2 bases from V and 0 bases from J; junction bases left unmatched: 9. CDR3 nucleotide sequence: TGCGCCAGCAGCCAACTAGGACTAGCCGATATCTCTGGGGCCAACGTCCTGACTTTC. It encodes CASSQLGLADISGANVLTF.

This clonotype was recorded only once. The V call is TRBV6-5, the J call TRBJ2-2; TRBD1 or TRBD2 may be the D gene (5 bases each). The CDR3 has 12 residues. Germline V gene sequence: CDR1 MNHEY, CDR2 SVGAGI. V was trimmed by 10 bases and J by 2 bases, leaving 8 bases between them. DNA for the CDR3: TGTGCCACCCGGGACAACACCGGGGAGCTGTTTTTT. This translates into CATRDNTGELFF.

This clonotype was observed a handful of times. The chain couples TRBV12-3 or TRBV12-4 to TRBJ2-1; TRBD2 agrees at 8 bases. CDR3 size: 18 residues. V was clipped by 5 bases and J by 1 base; unmatched bases: 13. The DNA of the CDR3 is TGTGCCAGCAGTGGTAGCGGGGAGGGCCGACAGTCCTACAATGAGCAGTTCTTC. Protein sequence: CASSGSGEGRQSYNEQFF.

This clonotype is a singleton in its sample. A much larger clone sits a single nucleotide away, making a read error possible. The chain recombines TRBV7-3 with TRBJ2-5; 10 nucleotides line up with TRBD2. CDR3 length: 13 amino acids. The germline V gene encodes CDR1 SGHTA and CDR2 FQGTGA. DNA of the CDR3: TGTGCCAACAGCTCTCGGACTAGCGGTGAGCAGTACTTC. Its protein product is CANSSRTSGEQYF.

This clonotype was recorded a few times. The chain recombines TRBV7-6 with TRBJ1-4; D call uncertain. V was cut by 8 bases and J by 4 bases, with 14 bases left in between. The CDR3 is 14 residues long. Germline CDR1 and CDR2: SGHVS and FNYEAQ. The CDR3 DNA reads TGTGCCAGCGGCAGATCAGCGCTTAATGAAAAACTGTTTTTT. This sequence encodes CASGRSALNEKLFF.

V and J are TRBV7-1 and TRBJ2-1; the match to TRBD1 covers 7 bases. TRBV7-1 is recorded as an ORF, its role being uncertain. This CDR3 has 15 amino acids. V dropped 1 base and J dropped 10; count of bases not matched to a gene: 10. The CDR3 DNA reads TGTGCCAGCAGCTCAGAGACAGGGACCTCCTACGAGCAGTTCTTC. Amino acid sequence: CASSSETGTSYEQFF.

This clonotype occurred a few times. The J gene is TRBJ2-1, the V gene TRBV12-3 or TRBV12-4, with D perhaps TRBD2 (7 bases). The CDR3 contains 13 residues. Trimming took 5 bases from V and 13 from J, leaving 18 bases between them. This CDR3 reads CASSRARGGTQFF. As DNA, the CDR3 is TGTGCCAGCAGTCGTGCAAGGGGGGGGACCCAGTTCTTC.

This clonotype came up many times. This chain uses TRBV11-2 with TRBJ2-5, with 12 bases identical to TRBD2. The CDR3 has 17 amino acids. The V segment lost 1 base and the J segment 11 bases; nucleotides outside the gene matches: 14. Germline CDR1 SGHAT, CDR2 FQNNGV. The CDR3 sequence: CASSLVLLAGGGNEQYF. For the CDR3, the DNA is TGTGCCAGCAGCTTAGTCCTTCTAGCGGGAGGGGGGAATGAGCAGTACTTC.

The rearrangement joins TRBV6-8 to TRBJ2-1, with TRBD2 matching over 10 bases. The CDR3 spans 14 residues. V lost 6 bases and J lost 4; bases outside the gene matches: 3. Per germline, CDR1 MNHGY and CDR2 SAAAGT. The CDR3 region is CASRISGRYNEQFF. CDR3 bases: TGTGCCAGCAGGATTAGCGGGAGGTACAATGAGCAGTTCTTC.